These T cell receptor beta chains were read from a single sample in a study of blood T cell repertoires in COVID-19. Libraries were prepared by immunoSEQ multiplex PCR; TCRdb keeps only in-frame clonotypes and omits some of them. The sample shows about 240,000 clones, about 83% of them seen only once. The sequencing sample was made of peripheral blood. The source of these receptors is a man aged 50 to 59 with acute or convalescent COVID-19. Each CDR3 is given with its conserved first and last residue. The D gene is left open where the match is weak. Size is stated for part of the rows, as once, few or many counts, or as a class when the clone is expanded.

D,size,V,J,CDR3,DNA
NA,NA,TRBV9,TRBJ1-2,CASSVHMDEPGRIHGYTF,TGTGCCAGCAGCGTACACATGGACGAACCAGGGAGGATCCATGGCTACACCTTC
TRBD1,NA,TRBV7-9,TRBJ2-7,CASSPTDRGYEQYF,TGTGCCAGCAGCCCGACGGACAGGGGCTACGAGCAGTACTTC
NA,NA,TRBV5-1,TRBJ2-3,CASSLEQILTDTQYF,TGCGCCAGCAGCTTAGAACAGATCCTCACAGATACGCAGTATTTT
NA,NA,TRBV12-3/TRBV12-4,TRBJ2-7,CASRPGSLDEQYF,TGTGCCAGCAGACCAGGGTCTTTAGACGAGCAGTACTTC
NA,NA,TRBV5-5,TRBJ2-3,CASSLIPTDTQYF,TGTGCCAGCAGCTTGATCCCAACAGATACGCAGTATTTT
NA,once,TRBV4-1,TRBJ2-1,CASSQEGRVNEQFF,TGCGCCAGCAGCCAAGAAGGCAGGGTCAATGAGCAGTTCTTC
NA,NA,TRBV5-1,TRBJ2-1,CASSLEGGSYNEQFF,TGCGCCAGCAGCTTGGAGGGGGGGAGCTACAATGAGCAGTTCTTC
NA,NA,TRBV30,TRBJ1-6,CAWSIQGSSPLHF,TGTGCCTGGAGTATTCAGGGGTCTTCACCCCTCCACTTT
TRBD1,NA,TRBV28,TRBJ2-7,CASSEPGQAPQELHEQYF,TGTGCCAGCAGTGAGCCGGGACAGGCTCCCCAAGAGCTCCACGAGCAGTACTTC
NA,NA,TRBV5-1,TRBJ1-4,CASRTTTNEKLFF,TGCGCCAGTAGGACAACAACTAATGAAAAACTGTTTTTT
TRBD1,NA,TRBV18,TRBJ1-2,CASSPSTGENYGYTF,TGTGCCAGCTCACCTTCGACAGGGGAGAACTATGGCTACACCTTC
NA,NA,TRBV11-3,TRBJ1-1,CASSLAGQRDTEAFF,TGTGCCAGCAGCTTAGCCGGACAGAGGGACACTGAAGCTTTCTTT
TRBD2,NA,TRBV11-3,TRBJ2-1,CASSLEASGYNEQFF,TGTGCCAGCAGCTTAGAGGCTAGCGGTTACAATGAGCAGTTCTTC
NA,NA,TRBV7-9,TRBJ2-7,CASSPPIPGEQYF,TGTGCCAGCAGCCCCCCAATACCGGGCGAGCAGTACTTC
TRBD2,NA,TRBV5-5,TRBJ2-1,CASSWGLNEQFF,TGTGCCAGCAGCTGGGGACTAAATGAGCAGTTCTTC
TRBD1,NA,TRBV19,TRBJ1-2,CASRVPGQEYGYTF,TGTGCCAGTAGAGTACCGGGACAGGAGTATGGCTACACCTTC